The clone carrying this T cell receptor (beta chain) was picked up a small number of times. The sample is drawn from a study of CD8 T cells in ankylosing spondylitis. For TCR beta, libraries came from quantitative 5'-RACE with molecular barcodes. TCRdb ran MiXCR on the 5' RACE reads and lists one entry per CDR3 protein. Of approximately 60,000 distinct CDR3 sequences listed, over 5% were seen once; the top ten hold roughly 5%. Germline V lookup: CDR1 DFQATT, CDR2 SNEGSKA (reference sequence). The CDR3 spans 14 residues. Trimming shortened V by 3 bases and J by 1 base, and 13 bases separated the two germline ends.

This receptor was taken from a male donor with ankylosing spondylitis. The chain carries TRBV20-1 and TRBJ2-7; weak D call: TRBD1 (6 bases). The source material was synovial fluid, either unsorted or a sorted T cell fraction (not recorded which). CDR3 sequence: CSARIRDISYEQYF. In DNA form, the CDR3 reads TGCAGTGCTAGGATCCGGGACATTTCCTACGAGCAGTACTTC.